Sequencing of this TCR beta chain was carried out in a study of technical replicates of blood from several donors (dated by TCRdb to about 2017). The germline V gene (reference sequence) supplies CDR1 SEHNR and CDR2 FQNEAQ. Unmatched junction bases come to 18, with V trimmed by 5 bases and J by 4 bases. Its CDR3 holds 19 amino acids, cysteine through phenylalanine. This entry keeps only the CDR3 DNA: 57 bases, framed from base 1. Library preparation was by the immunoSEQ multiplex PCR assay. TCRdb's version of the immuneACCESS table is confined to in-frame rearrangements and falls short of the full clone set. An unresolved V gene accounts for under half of the shortfall where checked; the remainder is of unknown origin. Present in this sample are around 83,000 clones, just over 90% of which were seen just once. The top ten hold around 0.24% of the sample. Worth noting for this clone: Its cognate antigen has yet to be identified. It has no much larger one-base neighbor in the sample; base qualities were not kept.

The sequenced material came from T cells isolated from PBMCs. The sequence links TRBV7-9 to TRBJ1-1, and 11 bases in between align with TRBD1. This receptor was obtained from a human donor in good health. CDR3 region: CASSPPPRTGGLGRTEAFF. The bases read TGTGCCAGCAGCCCACCGCCCCGGACAGGGGGCCTCGGGCGCACTGAAGCTTTCTTT.